This T cell receptor (beta chain) was identified during a study of human T cells and chemical hapten exposure (dated by TCRdb to 2020 to 2022). Context from the whole study: The libraries were sequenced as a pool, and the TCR yield per sample differed mostly because of small variations in library volumes within the pool. Peripheral blood TCR repertoire changes were tracked in vivo in alopecia patients during primary and secondary sensitization to the hapten diphenylcyclopropenone (DPC). From each blood RNA sample, both TCR alpha and TCR beta chains were sequenced.

The time point label of this sample denotes: healthy volunteer bleed at 2 weeks. Unfractionated whole blood was collected in Tempus Blood RNA tubes, and total RNA was extracted from that blood. As TCR sequencing controls, five healthy volunteers were used, with blood taken at day 0, 2 weeks and 6 weeks. V is pared back by 0 bases and J by 1 base, with 10 bases lying between the germline termini. Taken from the germline V gene (reference sequence), the CDR1 and CDR2 loops are LGHDT and YNNKEL. The CDR3 spans 16 residues, from the cysteine through the phenylalanine. Of the read, only the CDR3 DNA is kept; its 48 bases are in frame from base 1. Results and caveats for the whole study, not just this receptor: DPC sensitization did not change the number of TCRs with a frequency above 1 in 1000, and there was no evidence of changes in global repertoire structure. After repeated subsampling, changes were observed in the strength of the expansion versus patch-test correlation and in the threshold at which the correlation became significant.

This clonotype was found a few times. There is no known antigen for this receptor. Base qualities are missing; no much larger clone stands one base away. Libraries were prepared through RACE. Instrument used: NextSeq 500. Library preparation attached unique molecular identifiers to individual cDNA molecules for quantitative, reproducible TCR counting. The paper's data handling went like this. The median number of TCRs per sample was roughly 98,000, ranging from about 20,000 to 750,000. The Decombinator software suite was used to annotate V, J and CDR3 in the TCR reads. Every sample was subsampled to the same number of TCRs (28,000) for the PS versus PT1 abundance plots. TCRs were defined as expanded if absent before sensitization and observed at least eight times at the 2-week time point. TCRdb reran the public reads through fastp at Q25 and MiXCR, keeping productive beta chains. Rows are unified per CDR3 protein, each entry keeping the most common DNA and genes. The V and J calls here are based on TCRdb, not the publication. Here the sample has around 130,000 distinct CDR3 sequences; about 9% occur a single time. In total, the top ten clones hold 1.5% to 2% of the sample.

This receptor was taken from a male donor in good health. Some clones in this sample may be carry-over from other donors' samples. The sequenced sample was whole blood. Recombination connected TRBV3-1 to TRBJ1-5, with no reliable assignment of the D segment. The bases read TGTGCCAGCAGCCAAGATCTGGCAGGAAGCAATCAGCCCCAGCATTTT. Its amino acids are CASSQDLAGSNQPQHF.